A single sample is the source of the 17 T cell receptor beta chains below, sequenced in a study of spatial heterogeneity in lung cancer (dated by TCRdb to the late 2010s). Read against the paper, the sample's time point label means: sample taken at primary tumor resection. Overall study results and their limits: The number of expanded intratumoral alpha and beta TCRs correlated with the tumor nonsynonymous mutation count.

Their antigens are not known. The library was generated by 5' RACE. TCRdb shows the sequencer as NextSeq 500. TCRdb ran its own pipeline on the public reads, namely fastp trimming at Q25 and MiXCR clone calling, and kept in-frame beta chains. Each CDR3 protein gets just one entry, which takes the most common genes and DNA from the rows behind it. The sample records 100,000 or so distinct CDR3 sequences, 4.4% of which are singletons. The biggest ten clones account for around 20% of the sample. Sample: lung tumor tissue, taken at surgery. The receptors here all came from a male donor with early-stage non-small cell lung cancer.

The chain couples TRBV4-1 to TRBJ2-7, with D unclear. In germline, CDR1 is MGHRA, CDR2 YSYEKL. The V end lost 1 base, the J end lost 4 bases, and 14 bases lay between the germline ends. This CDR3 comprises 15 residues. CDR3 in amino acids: CASSQVESAGYEQYF. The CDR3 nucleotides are TGCGCCAGCAGCCAAGTTGAGTCAGCAGGATACGAGCAGTACTTC.

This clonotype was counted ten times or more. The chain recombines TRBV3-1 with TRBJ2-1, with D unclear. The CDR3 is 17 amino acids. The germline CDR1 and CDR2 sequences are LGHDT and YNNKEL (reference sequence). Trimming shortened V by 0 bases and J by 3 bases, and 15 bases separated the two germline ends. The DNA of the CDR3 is TGTGCCAGCAGCCAAGAATACGCCGGAATTCTCTACAATGAGCAGTTCTTC. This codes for CASSQEYAGILYNEQFF.

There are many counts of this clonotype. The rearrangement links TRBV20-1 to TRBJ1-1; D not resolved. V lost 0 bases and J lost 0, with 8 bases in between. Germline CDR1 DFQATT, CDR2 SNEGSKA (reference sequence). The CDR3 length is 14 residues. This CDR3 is CSARDRVVNTEAFF. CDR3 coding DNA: TGCAGTGCTAGAGATAGGGTCGTGAACACTGAAGCTTTCTTT.

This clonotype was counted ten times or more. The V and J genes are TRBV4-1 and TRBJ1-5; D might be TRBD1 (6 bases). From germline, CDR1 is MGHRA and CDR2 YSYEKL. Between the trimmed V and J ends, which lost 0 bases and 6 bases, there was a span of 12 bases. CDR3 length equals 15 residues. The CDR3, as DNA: TGCGCCAGCAGCCAAGATGGGCAGGGGTCTCAGCCCCAGCATTTT. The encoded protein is CASSQDGQGSQPQHF.

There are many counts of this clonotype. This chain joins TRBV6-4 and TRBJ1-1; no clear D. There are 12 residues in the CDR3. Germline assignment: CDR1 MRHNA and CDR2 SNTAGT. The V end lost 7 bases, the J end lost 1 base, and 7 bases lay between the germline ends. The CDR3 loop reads CASTSWNTEAFF. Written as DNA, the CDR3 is TGTGCCAGCACCTCCTGGAACACTGAAGCTTTCTTT.

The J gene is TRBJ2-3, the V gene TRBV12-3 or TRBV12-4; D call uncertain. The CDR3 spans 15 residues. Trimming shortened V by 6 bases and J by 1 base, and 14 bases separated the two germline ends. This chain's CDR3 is CASSAPPGGTDTQYF. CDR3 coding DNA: TGTGCCAGCAGCGCCCCGCCCGGAGGCACAGATACGCAGTATTTT.

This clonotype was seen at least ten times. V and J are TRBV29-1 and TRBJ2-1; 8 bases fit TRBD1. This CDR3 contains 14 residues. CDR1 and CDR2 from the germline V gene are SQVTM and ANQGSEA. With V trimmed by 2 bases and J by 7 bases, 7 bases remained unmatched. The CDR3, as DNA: TGCAGCGTTGAAAACCCCAGGGGGCGAAATGAGCAGTTCTTC. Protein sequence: CSVENPRGRNEQFF.

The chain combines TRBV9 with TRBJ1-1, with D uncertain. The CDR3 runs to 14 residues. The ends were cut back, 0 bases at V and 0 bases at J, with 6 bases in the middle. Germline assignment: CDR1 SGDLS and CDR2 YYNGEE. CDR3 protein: CASSVGPLNTEAFF. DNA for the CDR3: TGTGCCAGCAGCGTAGGTCCCTTGAACACTGAAGCTTTCTTT.

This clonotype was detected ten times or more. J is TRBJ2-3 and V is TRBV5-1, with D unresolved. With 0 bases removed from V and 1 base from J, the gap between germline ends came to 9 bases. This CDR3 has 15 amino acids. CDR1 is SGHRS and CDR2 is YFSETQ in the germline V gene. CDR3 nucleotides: TGCGCCAGCAGCTTGGAAGGCGGCCGCACAGATACGCAGTATTTT. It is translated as CASSLEGGRTDTQYF.

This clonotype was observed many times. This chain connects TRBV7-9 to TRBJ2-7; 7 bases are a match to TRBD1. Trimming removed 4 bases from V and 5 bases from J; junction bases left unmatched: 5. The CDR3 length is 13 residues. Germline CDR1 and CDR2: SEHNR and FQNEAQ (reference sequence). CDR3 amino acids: CASSSWTGHEQYF. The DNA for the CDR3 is TGTGCCAGCAGCTCCTGGACAGGCCACGAGCAGTACTTC. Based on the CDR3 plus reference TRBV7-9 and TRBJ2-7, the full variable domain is DTGVSQNPRHKITKRGQNVTFRCDPISEHNRLYWYRQTLGQGPEFLTYFQNEAQLEKSRLLSDRFSAERPKGSFSTLEIQRTEQGDSAMYLCASSSWTGHEQYFGPGTRLTVT.

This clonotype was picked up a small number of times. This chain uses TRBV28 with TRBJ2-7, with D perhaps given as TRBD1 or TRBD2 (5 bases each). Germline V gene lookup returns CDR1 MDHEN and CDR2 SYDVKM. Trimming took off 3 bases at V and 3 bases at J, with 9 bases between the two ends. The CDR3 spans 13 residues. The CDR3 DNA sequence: TGTGCCAGCAGTTTTGAGGGGCGCTACGAGCAGTACTTC. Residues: CASSFEGRYEQYF.

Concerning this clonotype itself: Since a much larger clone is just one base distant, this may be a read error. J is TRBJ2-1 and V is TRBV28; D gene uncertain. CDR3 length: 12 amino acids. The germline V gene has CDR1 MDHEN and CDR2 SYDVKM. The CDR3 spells CAKGTVYNGQFF. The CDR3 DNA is TGTGCCAAAGGAACGGTTTACAATGGGCAGTTCTTC.

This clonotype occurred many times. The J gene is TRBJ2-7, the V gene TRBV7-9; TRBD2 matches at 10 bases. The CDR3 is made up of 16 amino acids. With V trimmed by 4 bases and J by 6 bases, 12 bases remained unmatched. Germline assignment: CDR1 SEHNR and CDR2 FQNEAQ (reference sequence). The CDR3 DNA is TGTGCCAGCAGCTCTTTCGGGACTAGCGAAGGCCGCGAGCAGTACTTC. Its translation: CASSSFGTSEGREQYF.

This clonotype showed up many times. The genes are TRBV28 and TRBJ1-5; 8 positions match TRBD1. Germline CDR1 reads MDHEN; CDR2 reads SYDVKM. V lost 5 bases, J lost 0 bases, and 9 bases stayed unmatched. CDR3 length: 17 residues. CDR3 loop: CASSPHGTGDSNQPQHF. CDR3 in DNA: TGTGCCAGCAGTCCACACGGGACAGGAGATAGCAATCAGCCCCAGCATTTT.

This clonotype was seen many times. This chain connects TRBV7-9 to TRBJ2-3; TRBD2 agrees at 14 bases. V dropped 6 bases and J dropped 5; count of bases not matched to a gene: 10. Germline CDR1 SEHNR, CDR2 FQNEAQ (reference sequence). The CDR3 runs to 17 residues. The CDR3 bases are TGTGCCAGCAGTCGCCGACTAGCGGGAGGGCAAGGAGATACGCAGTATTTT. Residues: CASSRRLAGGQGDTQYF.

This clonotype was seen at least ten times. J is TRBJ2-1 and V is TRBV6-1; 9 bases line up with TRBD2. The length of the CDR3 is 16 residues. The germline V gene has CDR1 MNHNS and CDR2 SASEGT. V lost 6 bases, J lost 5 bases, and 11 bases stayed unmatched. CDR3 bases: TGTGCCAGCAGCCGTAAAGCGGGAGGCCCCGACAATGAGCAGTTCTTC. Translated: CASSRKAGGPDNEQFF.

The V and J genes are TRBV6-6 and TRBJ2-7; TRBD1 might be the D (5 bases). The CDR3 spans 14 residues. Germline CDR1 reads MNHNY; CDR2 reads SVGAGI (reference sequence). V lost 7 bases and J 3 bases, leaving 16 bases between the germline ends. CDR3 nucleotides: TGTGCCAGCACCCGAGACAGCACAGACTACGAGCAGTACTTC. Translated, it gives CASTRDSTDYEQYF.